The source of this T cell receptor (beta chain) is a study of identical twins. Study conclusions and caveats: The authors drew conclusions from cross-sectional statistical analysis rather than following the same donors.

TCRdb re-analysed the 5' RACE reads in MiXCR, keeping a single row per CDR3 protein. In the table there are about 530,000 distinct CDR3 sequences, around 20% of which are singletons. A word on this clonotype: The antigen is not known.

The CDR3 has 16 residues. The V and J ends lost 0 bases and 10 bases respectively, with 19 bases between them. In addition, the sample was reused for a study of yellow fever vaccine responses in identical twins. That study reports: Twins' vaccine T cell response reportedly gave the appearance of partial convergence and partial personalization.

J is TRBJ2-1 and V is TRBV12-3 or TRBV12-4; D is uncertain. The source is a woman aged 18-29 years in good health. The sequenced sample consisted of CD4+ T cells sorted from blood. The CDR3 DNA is TGTGCCAGCAGTTTAGCGCAGGTGGGTCCCTCGCAAGAGCAGTTCTTC. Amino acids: CASSLAQVGPSQEQFF.